The source of this T cell receptor beta chain is a study of T cells in Graves' hyperthyroidism and ophthalmopathy. TCR beta CDR3 sequences were amplified from RNA transcripts. The TCR CDR3 was amplified in a first-round RT-PCR using the HTBI primer set. A single record per CDR3 protein comes from TCRdb applying MiXCR to the multiplex PCR reads. The data show more than 550,000 distinct CDR3 sequences, 15% to 20% seen once. V was clipped by 6 bases and J by 2 bases, with 12 bases between them. The CDR3 contains 13 residues. Per germline, CDR1 DFQATT and CDR2 SNEGSKA (reference sequence). Patients aged 18 to 65 had newly diagnosed hyperthyroidism that had lasted under 2 months. Pregnant or lactating patients were excluded, as were those with uncontrolled infection or other autoimmune disease. Every diagnosis used clinical symptoms, serum thyroxine and TRAb, thyroid ultrasound and orbital computed tomography.

The sequenced sample was blood. The chain couples TRBV20-1 to TRBJ2-3; tentatively, D is TRBD2 (5 bases). The TCR sequence derives from a man aged 45 to 65 with Graves' hyperthyroidism. The CDR3, as DNA: TGCAGTGCGCCGGACTCCACCACAGATACGCAGTATTTT. This translates into CSAPDSTTDTQYF.